The T cell receptor (beta chain) under discussion was sequenced for a study of T cell responses to AZD1222 COVID-19 vaccine. The wider study: Recipients boosted at about 4 weeks or about 12 weeks are pooled. Study conclusions and caveats: The donors showed a predominance of white British ancestry and of females, with possible underestimation of clonal diversity. Epitopes outside B.1.351 and B.1.1.7 mutated regions reportedly drew nearly half of spike TCRs.

TCRdb keeps only in-frame clones here, not all; method: immunoSEQ multiplex PCR. The top ten clones hold about 8.7% of a sample with 95,000 to 110,000 clones, about 87% of them seen once. Germline values: CDR1 LGHNA, CDR2 YSLEER. The CDR3 is 15 amino acids. Trimming took off 0 bases at V and 4 bases at J, with 12 bases between the two ends. This clone was found many times. The antigen is not known. The origin of this receptor is an adult in good health. The J gene is TRBJ2-5, the V gene TRBV4-3; possible D gene TRBD2, 6 bases. Sample: peripheral blood, taken on day 0 of AZD1222 vaccination. The CDR3 coding sequence is TGCGCCAGCAGCCAAGACTTGGAGGGTAGAGAGACCCAGTACTTC. Protein: CASSQDLEGRETQYF.